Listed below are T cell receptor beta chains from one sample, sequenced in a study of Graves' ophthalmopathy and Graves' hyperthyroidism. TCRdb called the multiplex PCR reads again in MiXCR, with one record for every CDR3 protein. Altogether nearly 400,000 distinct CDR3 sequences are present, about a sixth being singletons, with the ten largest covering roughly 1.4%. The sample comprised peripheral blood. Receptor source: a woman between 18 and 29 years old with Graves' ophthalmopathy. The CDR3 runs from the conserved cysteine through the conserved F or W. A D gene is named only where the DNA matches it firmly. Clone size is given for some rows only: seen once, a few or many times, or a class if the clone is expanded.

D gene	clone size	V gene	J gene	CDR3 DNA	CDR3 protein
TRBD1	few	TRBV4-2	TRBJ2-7	TGTGCCAGCAGCTTCAGACAGGGGGAGAATTACGAGCAGTACTTC	CASSFRQGENYEQYF
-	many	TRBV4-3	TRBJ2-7	TGCGCCAGCAGCCAAGAGAAAGGAGGACAGTTCTACGAGCAGTACTTC	CASSQEKGGQFYEQYF
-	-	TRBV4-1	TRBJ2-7	TGCGCCAGCAGCCATCAGCGCTGGAGCTCCTACGAGCAGTACTTC	CASSHQRWSSYEQYF
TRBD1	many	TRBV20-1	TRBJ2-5	TGCAGTGCTACCCGGCCGACAGGGGGGCCGGAGACCCAGTACTTC	CSATRPTGGPETQYF
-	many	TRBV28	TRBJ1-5	TGTGCCAGCACCTTACCCCTGGGGGGGGATCAGCCCCAGCATTTT	CASTLPLGGDQPQHF
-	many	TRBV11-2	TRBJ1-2	TGTGCCAGCAGCTTAGAGGCAGGGAGTGGCTACACCTTC	CASSLEAGSGYTF
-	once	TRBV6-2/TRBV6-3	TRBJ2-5	TGTGCCAGCAGTTACGAAGCAGGGGCTCCGGAGACCCAGTACTTC	CASSYEAGAPETQYF
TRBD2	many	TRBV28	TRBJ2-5	TGTGCCAGCAGTCCGGGACTAGCGGCGACCCAGTACTTC	CASSPGLAATQYF
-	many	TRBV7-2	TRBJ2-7	TGTGCCAGCAGCTTAGGGGGCTCTTTCTCCTACGAGCAGTACTTC	CASSLGGSFSYEQYF
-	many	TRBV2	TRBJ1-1	TGTGCCAGCAGTGAAGCGCGAAGGAACACTGAAGCTTTCTTT	CASSEARRNTEAFF
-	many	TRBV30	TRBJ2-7	TGTGCCTGGAGTGTACAGGATCTATACGAGCAGTACTTC	CAWSVQDLYEQYF
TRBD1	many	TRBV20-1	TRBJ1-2	TGCAGTGCTGAGCCGACAGGGCTCTATGGCTACACCTTC	CSAEPTGLYGYTF
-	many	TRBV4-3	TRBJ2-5	TGCGCCAGCAGCCAAGTAACACGGGAGACCCAGTACTTC	CASSQVTRETQYF
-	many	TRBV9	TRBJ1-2	TGTGCCAGCAGCCCTCAACCACTGGGGGCAGGGCCTAACTATGGCTACACCTTC	CASSPQPLGAGPNYGYTF
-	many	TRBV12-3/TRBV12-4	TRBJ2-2	TGTGCCAGCAGTTATAGGTCTGCGAACACCGGGGAGCTGTTTTTT	CASSYRSANTGELFF
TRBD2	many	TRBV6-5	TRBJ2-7	TGTGCCAGCAGTTACTCGAATAGCGGGAGATCCTACGAGCAGTACTTC	CASSYSNSGRSYEQYF
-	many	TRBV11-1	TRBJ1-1	TGTGCCAGCAGCTTACAGGGGAGGAGGATGAACACTGAAGCTTTCTTT	CASSLQGRRMNTEAFF